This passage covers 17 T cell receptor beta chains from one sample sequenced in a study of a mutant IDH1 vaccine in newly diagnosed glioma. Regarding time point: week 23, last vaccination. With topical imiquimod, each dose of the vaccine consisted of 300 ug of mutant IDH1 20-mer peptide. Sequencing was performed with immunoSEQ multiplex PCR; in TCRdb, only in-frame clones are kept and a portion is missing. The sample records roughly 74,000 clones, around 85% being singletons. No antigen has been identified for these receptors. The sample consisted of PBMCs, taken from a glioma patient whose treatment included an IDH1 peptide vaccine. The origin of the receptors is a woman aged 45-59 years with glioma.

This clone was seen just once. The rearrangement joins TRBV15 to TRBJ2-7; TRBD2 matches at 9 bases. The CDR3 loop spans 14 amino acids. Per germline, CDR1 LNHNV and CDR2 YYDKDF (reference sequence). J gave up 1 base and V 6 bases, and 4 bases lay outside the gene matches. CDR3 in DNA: TGTGCCACCAGGACTAGCGGAGCTTCCTACGAGCAGTACTTC. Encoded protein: CATRTSGASYEQYF.

The CDR3: CASSQERGQGALDEQYF. CDR3 nucleotides: TGTGCCAGCAGCCAAGAACGGGGACAGGGGGCTCTGGACGAGCAGTACTTC. The rearrangement joins TRBV4-2 to TRBJ2-7, with 12 nucleotides matching TRBD1. The CDR3 runs 17 residues. The V and J ends lost 0 bases and 5 bases, in that order; junction bases with no gene match: 8. Germline-derived CDR1 and CDR2 are LGHNA and YNFKEQ.

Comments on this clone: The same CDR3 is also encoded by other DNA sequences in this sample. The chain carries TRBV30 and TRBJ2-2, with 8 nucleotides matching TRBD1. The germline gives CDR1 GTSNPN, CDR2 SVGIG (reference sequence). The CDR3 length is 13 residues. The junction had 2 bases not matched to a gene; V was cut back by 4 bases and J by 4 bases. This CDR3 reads CAWTDRGTGELFF. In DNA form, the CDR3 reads TGTGCCTGGACAGACAGGGGCACCGGGGAGCTGTTTTTT.

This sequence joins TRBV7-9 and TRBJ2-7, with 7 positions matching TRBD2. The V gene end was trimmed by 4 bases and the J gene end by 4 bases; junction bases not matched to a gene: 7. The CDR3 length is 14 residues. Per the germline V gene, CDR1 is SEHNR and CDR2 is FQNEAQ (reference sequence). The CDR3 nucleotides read TGTGCCAGCAGCTCTGCTCGGGGGGAGTACGAGCAGTACTTC. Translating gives CASSSARGEYEQYF.

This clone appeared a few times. The CDR3 loop is CASSQSRDNTEAFF. The CDR3 DNA is TGCGCCAGCAGCCAGTCCCGGGACAACACTGAAGCTTTCTTT. The chain combines TRBV4-1 with TRBJ1-1; possibly TRBD1 for D (5 bases). Between the trimmed V and J ends, which lost 3 bases and 2 bases, there was a span of 10 bases. The germline V gene encodes CDR1 MGHRA and CDR2 YSYEKL. CDR3 length: 14 residues.

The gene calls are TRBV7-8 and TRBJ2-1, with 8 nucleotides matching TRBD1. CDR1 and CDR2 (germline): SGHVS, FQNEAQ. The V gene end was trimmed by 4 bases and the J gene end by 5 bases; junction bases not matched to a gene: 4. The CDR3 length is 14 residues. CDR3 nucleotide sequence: TGTGCCAGCAGCTCGGACAGGGTCCACAATGAGCAGTTCTTC. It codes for CASSSDRVHNEQFF.

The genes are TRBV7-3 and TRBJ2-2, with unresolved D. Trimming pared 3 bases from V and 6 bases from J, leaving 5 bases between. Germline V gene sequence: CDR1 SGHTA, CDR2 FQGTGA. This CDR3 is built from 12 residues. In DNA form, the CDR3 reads TGTGCCAGCAGCTTGGACGCCGGGGAGCTGTTTTTT. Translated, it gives CASSLDAGELFF.

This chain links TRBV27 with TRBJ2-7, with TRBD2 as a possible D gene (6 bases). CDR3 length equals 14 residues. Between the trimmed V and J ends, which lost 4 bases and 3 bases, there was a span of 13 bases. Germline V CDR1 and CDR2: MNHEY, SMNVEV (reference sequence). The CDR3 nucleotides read TGTGCCAGCAGTTCCGGGAGAGCGAGCTACGAGCAGTACTTC. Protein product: CASSSGRASYEQYF.

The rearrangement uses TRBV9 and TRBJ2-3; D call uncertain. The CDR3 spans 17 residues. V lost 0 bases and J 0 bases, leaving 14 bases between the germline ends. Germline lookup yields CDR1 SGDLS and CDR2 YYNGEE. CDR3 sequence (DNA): TGTGCCAGCAGCGTAGCTCTAGGCAGTGCTAGCACAGATACGCAGTATTTT. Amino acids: CASSVALGSASTDTQYF. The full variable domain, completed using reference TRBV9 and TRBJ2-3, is DSGVTQTPKHLITATGQRVTLRCSPRSGDLSVYWYQQSLDQGLQFLIQYYNGEERAKGNILERFSAQQFPDLHSELNLSSLELGDSALYFCASSVALGSASTDTQYFGPGTRLTVL.

CDR3 DNA sequence: TGTGCCAGTTCATACAGTACGGTGAACACTGAAGCTTTCTTT. Translated, it gives CASSYSTVNTEAFF. The chain joins TRBV27 to TRBJ1-1; D is unclear. Per germline, CDR1 MNHEY and CDR2 SMNVEV (reference sequence). The CDR3 loop spans 14 amino acids. The ends were cut back, 9 bases at V and 0 bases at J, with 14 bases in the middle.

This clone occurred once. CDR3 in DNA: TGTGCCAGCAGCTCCTGGACTAGCGGGAAGGAGACTGAGCAGTTCTTC. The encoded protein is CASSSWTSGKETEQFF. The V and J genes are TRBV4-2 and TRBJ2-1; 12 nucleotides match TRBD2. CDR3 length: 16 amino acids. Losses at the gene ends were 5 bases for V and 9 bases for J; bases not matched to a gene: 11. Germline assignment: CDR1 LGHNA and CDR2 YNFKEQ.

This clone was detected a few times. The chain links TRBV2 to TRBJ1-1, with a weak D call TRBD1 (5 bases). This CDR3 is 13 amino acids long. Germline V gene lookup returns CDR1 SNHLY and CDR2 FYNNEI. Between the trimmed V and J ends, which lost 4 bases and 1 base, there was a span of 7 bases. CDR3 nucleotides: TGTGCCAGCAGTGGGGACTGGAACACTGAAGCTTTCTTT. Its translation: CASSGDWNTEAFF. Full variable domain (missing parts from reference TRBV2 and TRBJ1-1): EPEVTQTPSHQVTQMGQEVILRCVPISNHLYFYWYRQILGQKVEFLVSFYNNEISEKSEIFDDQFSVERPDGSNFTLKIRSTKLEDSAMYFCASSGDWNTEAFFGQGTRLTVV.

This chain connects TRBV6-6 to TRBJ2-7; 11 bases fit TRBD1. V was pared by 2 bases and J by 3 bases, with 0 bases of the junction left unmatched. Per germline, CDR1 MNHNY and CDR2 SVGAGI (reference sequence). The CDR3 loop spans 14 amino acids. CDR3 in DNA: TGTGCCAGCAGTTACGGGACAGGGGGCTACGAGCAGTACTTC. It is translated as CASSYGTGGYEQYF.

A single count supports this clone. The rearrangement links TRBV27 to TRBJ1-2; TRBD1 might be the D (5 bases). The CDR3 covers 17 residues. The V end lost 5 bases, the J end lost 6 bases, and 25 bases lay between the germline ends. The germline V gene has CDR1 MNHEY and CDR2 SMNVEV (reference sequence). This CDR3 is CASSPLLRDVRKDGYTF. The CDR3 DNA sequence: TGTGCCAGCAGTCCGCTTCTCCGGGACGTACGGAAGGATGGCTACACCTTC.

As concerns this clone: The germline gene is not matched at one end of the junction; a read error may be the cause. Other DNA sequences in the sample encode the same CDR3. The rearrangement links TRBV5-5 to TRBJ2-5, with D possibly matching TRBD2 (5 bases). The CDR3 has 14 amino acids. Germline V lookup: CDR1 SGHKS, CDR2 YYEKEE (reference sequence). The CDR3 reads CASSLEAEIETQYF. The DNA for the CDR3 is TGTGCCAGTAGCTTGGAGGCGGAAATAGAGACCCAGTACTTC. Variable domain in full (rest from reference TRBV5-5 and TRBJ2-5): DAGVTQSPTHLIKTRGQQVTLRCSPISGHKSVSWYQQVLGQGPQFIFQYYEKEERGRGNFPDRFSARQFPNYSSELNVNALLLGDSALYLCASSLEAEIETQYFGPGTRLLVL.

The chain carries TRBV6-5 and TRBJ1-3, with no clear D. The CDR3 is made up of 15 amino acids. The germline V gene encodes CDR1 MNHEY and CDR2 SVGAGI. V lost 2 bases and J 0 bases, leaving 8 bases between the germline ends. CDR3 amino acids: CASSYEGRSGNTIYF. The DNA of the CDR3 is TGTGCCAGCAGTTACGAGGGTCGCTCTGGAAACACCATATATTTT.

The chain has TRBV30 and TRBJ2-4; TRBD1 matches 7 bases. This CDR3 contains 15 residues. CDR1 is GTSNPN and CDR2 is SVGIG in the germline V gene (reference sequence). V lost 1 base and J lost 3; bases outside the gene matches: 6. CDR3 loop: CAWSGGPGGKNIQYF. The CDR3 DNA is TGTGCCTGGAGTGGAGGCCCAGGGGGCAAAAACATTCAGTACTTC.